This T cell receptor beta chain came from a study of cytomegalovirus exposure and HLA in healthy donors. Remarks on this clone: No antigen is known for it.

Whole-study findings and limits: It was in a later analysis that TCR association rates were seen to vary by HLA locus, highest for DRB1 and lowest for HLA-C. Presence/absence results assume similar sequencing depth per donor, which may not hold. In a later analysis, an Asian-associated ancestry cluster reportedly showed fewer N-insertions than the roughly 710-donor mean.

These donors counted as nominally healthy when sampled, but unrecorded immune exposures were likely. Primers included in the PCR were 60 Vbeta and 13 Jbeta primers. This table comes from immunoSEQ multiplex PCR, and its TCRdb copy is limited to in-frame clones, with some not included. This table lists some 140,000 clones. After removal of 1 base from V and 0 bases from J, the junction contained 6 bases not matched to a gene. Germline values: CDR1 SGHRS, CDR2 YFSETQ. CDR3 length equals 17 residues. The receptor's source is a woman aged 60 to 75 in good health and CMV-seronegative. V usage is TRBV5-1 and J usage is TRBJ2-1; TRBD2 aligns across 8 bases. Sequencing input: PBMCs. CDR3 protein: CASSLIGGASSYNEQFF. CDR3 DNA sequence: TGCGCCAGCAGCTTGATCGGGGGGGCGAGCTCCTACAATGAGCAGTTCTTC.